The clone carrying this TCR beta chain was observed a handful of times. Its matching antigen is unknown. These data come from a study of vaccination and CD4 T cells after COVID-19. For the study at large: Cells received overlapping spike peptides from SARS-CoV-2, HCoV-NL63, HCoV-OC43 and HCoV-229E as stimulation. Study-wide points: For convalescent patients, a median about 86% of reactive clones surfaced exclusively after vaccination.

Treatment denoted: approximately 10-day PBMC culture with coronavirus spike peptide pools or control peptides (ViraFEST assay). First, ViraFEST expanded antigen-specific T cells with peptide pools, and next it sequenced the TCRs. Germline V lookup: CDR1 MGHDK, CDR2 SYGVNS. The CDR3 length is 13 residues. V was shortened by 8 bases and J by 2 bases, with 10 bases between the two germline ends. Cultured CD4+ T cell DNA underwent sequencing with the Oncomine TCR Beta short-read assay. After culture, CD4+ T cells served as the source for genomic DNA extraction. TCRdb re-derived calls from the PCR reads in MiXCR, one entry per CDR3 protein. The sample lists tens of thousands of distinct CDR3 sequences; approximately 48% were seen once.

The material sequenced was CD4+ T cells from blood, cultured in vitro, taken before SARS-CoV-2 vaccination. This sequence originates from a human donor who received a COVID-19 vaccine. This sequence joins TRBV25-1 and TRBJ1-5, with D maybe TRBD1 (6 bases). CDR3 DNA sequence: TGTGCCAGCGGAGGGGGGGGCAATCAGCCCCAGCATTTT. This sequence encodes CASGGGGNQPQHF.